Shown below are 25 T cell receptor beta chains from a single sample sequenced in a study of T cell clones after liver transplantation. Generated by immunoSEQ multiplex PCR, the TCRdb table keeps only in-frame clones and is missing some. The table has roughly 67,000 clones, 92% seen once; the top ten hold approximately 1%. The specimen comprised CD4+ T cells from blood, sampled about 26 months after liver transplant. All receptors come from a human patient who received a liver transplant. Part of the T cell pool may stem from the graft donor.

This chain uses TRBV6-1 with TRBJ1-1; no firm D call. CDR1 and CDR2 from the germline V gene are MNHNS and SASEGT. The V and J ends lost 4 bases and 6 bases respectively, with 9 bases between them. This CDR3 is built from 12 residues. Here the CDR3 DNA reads TGTGCCAGCAGTGCAGTCTGGGCTGAAGCTTTCTTT. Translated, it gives CASSAVWAEAFF.

The CDR3: CASRGTSGGTQYF. In DNA, the CDR3 is TGTGCCAGCAGGGGGACTAGCGGGGGGACCCAGTACTTC. The J gene is TRBJ2-5, the V gene TRBV7-2, with 14 positions matching TRBD2. Germline V lookup: CDR1 SGHTA, CDR2 FQGNSA. J lost 7 bases, V lost 6 bases, and 1 base had no gene match. This CDR3 has 13 residues.

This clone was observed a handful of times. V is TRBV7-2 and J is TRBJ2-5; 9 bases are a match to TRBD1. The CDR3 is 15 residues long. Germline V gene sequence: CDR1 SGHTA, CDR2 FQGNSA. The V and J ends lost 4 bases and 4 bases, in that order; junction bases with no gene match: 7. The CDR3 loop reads CASSSTGGEVETQYF. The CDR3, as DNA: TGTGCCAGCAGCTCAACAGGGGGCGAAGTAGAGACCCAGTACTTC.

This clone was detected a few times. The CDR3 nucleotides are TGCGCCAGCAGCCTTAGCGGGGCAAGAGAGCAGTACTTC. Protein product: CASSLSGAREQYF. The chain has TRBV5-1 and TRBJ2-7, with 8 nucleotides matching TRBD2. V lost 4 bases to trimming and J lost 7 bases; unmatched junction nucleotides: 7. Germline V gene lookup returns CDR1 SGHRS and CDR2 YFSETQ. The CDR3 is 13 amino acids.

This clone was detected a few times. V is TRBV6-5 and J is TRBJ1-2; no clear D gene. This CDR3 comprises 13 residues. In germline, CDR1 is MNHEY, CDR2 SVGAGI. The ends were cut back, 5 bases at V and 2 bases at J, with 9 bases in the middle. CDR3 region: CASSPDKNYGYTF. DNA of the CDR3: TGTGCCAGCAGTCCCGACAAGAACTATGGCTACACCTTC.

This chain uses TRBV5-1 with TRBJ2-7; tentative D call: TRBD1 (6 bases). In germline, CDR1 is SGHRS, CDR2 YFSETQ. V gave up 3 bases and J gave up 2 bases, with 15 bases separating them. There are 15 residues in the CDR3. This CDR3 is CASSSSGGQTYEQYF. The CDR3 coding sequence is TGCGCCAGCAGCTCCTCAGGAGGACAGACCTACGAGCAGTACTTC.

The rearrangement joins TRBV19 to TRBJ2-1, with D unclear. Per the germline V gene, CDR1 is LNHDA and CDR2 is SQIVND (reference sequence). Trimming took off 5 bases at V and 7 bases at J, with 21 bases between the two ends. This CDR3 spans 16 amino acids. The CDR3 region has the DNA TGTGCCAGTAGTGTTTCAGGTGGGATCCGAATGAATGAGCAGTTCTTC. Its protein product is CASSVSGGIRMNEQFF.

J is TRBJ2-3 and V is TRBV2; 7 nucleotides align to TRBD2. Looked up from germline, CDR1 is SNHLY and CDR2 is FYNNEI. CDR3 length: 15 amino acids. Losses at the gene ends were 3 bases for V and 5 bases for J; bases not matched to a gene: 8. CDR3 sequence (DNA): TGTGCCAGCAGTGAGGTGGGGGAGGGCCAAGATACGCAGTATTTT. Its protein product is CASSEVGEGQDTQYF.

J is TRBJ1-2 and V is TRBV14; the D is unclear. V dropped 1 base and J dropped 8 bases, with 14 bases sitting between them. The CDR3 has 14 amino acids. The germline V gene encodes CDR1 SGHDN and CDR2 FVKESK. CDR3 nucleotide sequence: TGTGCCAGCAGCCAAGTACCGGGCGCGGGCGGCTACACCTTC. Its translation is CASSQVPGAGGYTF.

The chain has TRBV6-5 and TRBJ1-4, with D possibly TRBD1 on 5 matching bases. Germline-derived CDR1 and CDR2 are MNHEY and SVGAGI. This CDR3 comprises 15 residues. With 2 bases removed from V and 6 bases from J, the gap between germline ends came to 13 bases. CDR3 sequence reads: CASSYRGIRDEKLFF. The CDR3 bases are TGTGCCAGCAGTTACAGGGGAATCAGGGATGAAAAACTGTTTTTT.

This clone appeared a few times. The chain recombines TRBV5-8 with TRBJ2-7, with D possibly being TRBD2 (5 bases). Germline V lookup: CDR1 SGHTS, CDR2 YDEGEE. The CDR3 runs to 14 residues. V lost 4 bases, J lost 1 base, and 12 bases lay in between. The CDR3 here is CASSPWELSYEQYF. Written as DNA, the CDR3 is TGTGCCAGCAGCCCATGGGAGTTATCCTACGAGCAGTACTTC.

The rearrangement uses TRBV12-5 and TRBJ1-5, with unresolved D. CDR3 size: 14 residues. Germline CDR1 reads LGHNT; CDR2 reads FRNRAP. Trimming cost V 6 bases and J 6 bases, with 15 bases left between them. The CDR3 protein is CASGQDIRGQPQHF. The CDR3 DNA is TGTGCTAGTGGACAAGACATCCGCGGTCAGCCCCAGCATTTT. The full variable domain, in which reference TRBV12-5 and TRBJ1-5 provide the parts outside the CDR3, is DARVTQTPRHKVTEMGQEVTMRCQPILGHNTVFWYRQTMMQGLELLAYFRNRAPLDDSGMPKDRFSAEMPDATLATLKIQPSEPRDSAVYFCASGQDIRGQPQHFGDGTRLSIL.

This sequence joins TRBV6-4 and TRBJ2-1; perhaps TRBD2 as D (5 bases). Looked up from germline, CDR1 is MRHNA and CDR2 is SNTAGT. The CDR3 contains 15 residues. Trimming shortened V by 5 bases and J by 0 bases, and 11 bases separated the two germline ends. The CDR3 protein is CASSLHGLSYNEQFF. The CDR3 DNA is TGTGCCAGCAGTCTACACGGACTCTCCTACAATGAGCAGTTCTTC.

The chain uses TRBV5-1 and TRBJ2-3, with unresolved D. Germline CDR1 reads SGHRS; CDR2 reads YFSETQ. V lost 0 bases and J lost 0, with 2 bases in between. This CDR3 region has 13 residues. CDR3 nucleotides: TGCGCCAGCAGCTTGGTTAGCACAGATACGCAGTATTTT. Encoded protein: CASSLVSTDTQYF.

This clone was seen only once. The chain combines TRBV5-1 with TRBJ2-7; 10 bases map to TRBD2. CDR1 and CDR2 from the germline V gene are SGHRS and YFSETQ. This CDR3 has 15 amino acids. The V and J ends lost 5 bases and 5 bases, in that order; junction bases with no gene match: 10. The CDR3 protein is CASSSSALAGDEQYF. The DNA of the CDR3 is TGCGCCAGCAGTAGTTCGGCCCTAGCGGGAGACGAGCAGTACTTC.

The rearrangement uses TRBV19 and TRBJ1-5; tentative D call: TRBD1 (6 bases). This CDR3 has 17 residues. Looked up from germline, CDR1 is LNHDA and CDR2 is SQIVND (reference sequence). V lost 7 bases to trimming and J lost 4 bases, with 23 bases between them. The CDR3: CASMGARTNGGNQPQHF. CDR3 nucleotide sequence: TGTGCCAGTATGGGGGCCCGGACAAACGGAGGTAATCAGCCCCAGCATTTT.

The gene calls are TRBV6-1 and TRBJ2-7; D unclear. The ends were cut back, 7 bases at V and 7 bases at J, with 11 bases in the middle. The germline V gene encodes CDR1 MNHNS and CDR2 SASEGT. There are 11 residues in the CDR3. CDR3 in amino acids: CASTTVWEQYF. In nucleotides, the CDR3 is TGTGCCAGCACCACGGTATGGGAGCAGTACTTC.

The CDR3 here is CASSSWGSGIAKNIQYF. The CDR3 DNA is TGTGCCAGCAGCTCCTGGGGTAGCGGAATAGCCAAAAACATTCAGTACTTC. This chain links TRBV7-2 with TRBJ2-4, with D tentatively TRBD2 (6 bases). The length of the CDR3 is 17 residues. Germline CDR1 reads SGHTA; CDR2 reads FQGNSA. V lost 4 bases and J lost 0, with 16 bases in between.

The CDR3 bases are TGTGCCAGCAGCCCCTCGTCCTACGAGCAGTACTTC. Translating gives CASSPSSYEQYF. The chain recombines TRBV11-2 with TRBJ2-7; D call uncertain. Germline loops: CDR1 SGHAT, CDR2 FQNNGV. The ends were cut back, 5 bases at V and 1 base at J, with 6 bases in the middle. The CDR3 is 12 amino acids.

CDR3 in DNA: TGTGCCAGCAGCGTAATAGCGGGAGAGACCCAGTACTTC. Its translation: CASSVIAGETQYF. The chain recombines TRBV9 with TRBJ2-5; 7 nucleotides align to TRBD2. Germline V lookup: CDR1 SGDLS, CDR2 YYNGEE. This CDR3 region has 13 residues. V dropped 1 base and J dropped 4; count of bases not matched to a gene: 1.

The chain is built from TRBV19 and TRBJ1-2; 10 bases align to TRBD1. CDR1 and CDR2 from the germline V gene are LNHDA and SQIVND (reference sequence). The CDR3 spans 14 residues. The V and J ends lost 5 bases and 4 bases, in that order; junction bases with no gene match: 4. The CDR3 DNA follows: TGTGCCAGTAGTCCTGGACAGGGGGGCTATGGCTACACCTTC. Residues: CASSPGQGGYGYTF. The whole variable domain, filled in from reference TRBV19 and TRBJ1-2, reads DGGITQSPKYLFRKEGQNVTLSCEQNLNHDAMYWYRQDPGQGLRLIYYSQIVNDFQKGDIAEGYSVSREKKESFPLTVTSAQKNPTAFYLCASSPGQGGYGYTFGSGTRLTVV.

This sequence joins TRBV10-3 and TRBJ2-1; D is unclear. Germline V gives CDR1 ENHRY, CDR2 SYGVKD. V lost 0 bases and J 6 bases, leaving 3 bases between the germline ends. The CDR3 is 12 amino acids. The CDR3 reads CAISESVNEQFF. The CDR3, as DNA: TGTGCCATCAGTGAGTCGGTCAATGAGCAGTTCTTC.

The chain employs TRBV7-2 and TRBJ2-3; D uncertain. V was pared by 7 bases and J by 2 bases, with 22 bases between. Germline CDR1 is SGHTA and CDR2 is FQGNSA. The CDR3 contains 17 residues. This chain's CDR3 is CASKLPPPRDYTDTQYF. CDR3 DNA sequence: TGTGCCAGCAAGCTTCCCCCCCCGCGAGATTACACAGATACGCAGTATTTT.

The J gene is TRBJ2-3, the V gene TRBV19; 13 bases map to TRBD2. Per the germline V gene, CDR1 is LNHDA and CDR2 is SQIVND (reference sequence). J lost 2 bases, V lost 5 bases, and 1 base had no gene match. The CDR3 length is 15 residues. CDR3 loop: CASSGTSGVTDTQYF. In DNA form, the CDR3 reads TGTGCCAGTAGTGGGACTAGCGGGGTCACAGATACGCAGTATTTT. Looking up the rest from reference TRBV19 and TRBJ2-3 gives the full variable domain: DGGITQSPKYLFRKEGQNVTLSCEQNLNHDAMYWYRQDPGQGLRLIYYSQIVNDFQKGDIAEGYSVSREKKESFPLTVTSAQKNPTAFYLCASSGTSGVTDTQYFGPGTRLTVL.

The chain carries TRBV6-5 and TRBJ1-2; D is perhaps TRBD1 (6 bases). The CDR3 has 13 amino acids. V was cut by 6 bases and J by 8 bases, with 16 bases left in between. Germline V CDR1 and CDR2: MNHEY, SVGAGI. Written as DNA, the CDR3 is TGTGCCAGCAGCAGGGCTGGGGGCAGCGGCTACACCTTC. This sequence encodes CASSRAGGSGYTF.